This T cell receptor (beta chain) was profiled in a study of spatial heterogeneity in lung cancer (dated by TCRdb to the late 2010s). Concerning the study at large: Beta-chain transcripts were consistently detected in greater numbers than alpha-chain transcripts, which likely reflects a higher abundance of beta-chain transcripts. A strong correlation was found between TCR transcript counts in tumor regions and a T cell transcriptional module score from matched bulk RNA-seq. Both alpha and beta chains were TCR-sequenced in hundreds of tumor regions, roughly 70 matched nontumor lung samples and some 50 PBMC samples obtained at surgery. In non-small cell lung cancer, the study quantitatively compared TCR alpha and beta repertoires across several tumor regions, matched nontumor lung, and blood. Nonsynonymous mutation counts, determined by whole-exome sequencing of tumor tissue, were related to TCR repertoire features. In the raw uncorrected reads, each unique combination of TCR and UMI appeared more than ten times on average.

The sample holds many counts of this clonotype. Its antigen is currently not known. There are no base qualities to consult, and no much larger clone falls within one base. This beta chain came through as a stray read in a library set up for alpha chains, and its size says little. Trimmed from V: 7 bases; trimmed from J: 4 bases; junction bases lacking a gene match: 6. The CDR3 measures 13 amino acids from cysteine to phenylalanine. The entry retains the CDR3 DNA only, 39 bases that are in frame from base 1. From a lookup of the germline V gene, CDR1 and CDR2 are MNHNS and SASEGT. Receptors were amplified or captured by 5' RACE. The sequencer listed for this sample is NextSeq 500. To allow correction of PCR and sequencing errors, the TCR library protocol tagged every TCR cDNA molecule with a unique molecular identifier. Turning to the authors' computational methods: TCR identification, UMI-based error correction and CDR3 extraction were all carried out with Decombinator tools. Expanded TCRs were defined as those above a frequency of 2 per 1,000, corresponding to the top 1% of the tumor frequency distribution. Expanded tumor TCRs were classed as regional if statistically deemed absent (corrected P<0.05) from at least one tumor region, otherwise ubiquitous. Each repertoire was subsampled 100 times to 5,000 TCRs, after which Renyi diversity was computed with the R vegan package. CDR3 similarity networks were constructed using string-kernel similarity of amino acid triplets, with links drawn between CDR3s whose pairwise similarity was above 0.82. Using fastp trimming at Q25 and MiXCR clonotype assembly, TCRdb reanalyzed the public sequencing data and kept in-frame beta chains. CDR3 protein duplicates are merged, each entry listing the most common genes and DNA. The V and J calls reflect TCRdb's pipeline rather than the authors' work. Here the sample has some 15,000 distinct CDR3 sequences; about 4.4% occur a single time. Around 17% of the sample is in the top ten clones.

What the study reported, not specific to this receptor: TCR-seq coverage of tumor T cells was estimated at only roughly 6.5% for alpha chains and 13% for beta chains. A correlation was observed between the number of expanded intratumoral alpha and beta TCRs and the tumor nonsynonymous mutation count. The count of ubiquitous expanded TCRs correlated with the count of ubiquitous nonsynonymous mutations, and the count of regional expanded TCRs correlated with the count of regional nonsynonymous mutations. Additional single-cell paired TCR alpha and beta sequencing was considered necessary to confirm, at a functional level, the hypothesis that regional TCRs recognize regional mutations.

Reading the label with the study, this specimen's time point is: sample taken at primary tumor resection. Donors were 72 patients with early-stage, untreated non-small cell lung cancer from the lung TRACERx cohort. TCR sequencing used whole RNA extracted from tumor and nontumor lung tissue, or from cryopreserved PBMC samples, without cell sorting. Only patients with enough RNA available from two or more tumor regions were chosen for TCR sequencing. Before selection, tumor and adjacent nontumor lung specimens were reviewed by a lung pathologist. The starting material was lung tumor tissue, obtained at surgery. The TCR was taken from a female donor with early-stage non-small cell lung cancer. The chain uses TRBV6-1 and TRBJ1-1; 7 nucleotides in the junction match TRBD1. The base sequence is TGTGCCAGCACACTTACAGGGGCCACTGAAGCTTTCTTT. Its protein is CASTLTGATEAFF.